A selection of T cell receptor beta chains follows, all from one sample in a study of beta chain features in type 1 diabetes. This table comes from immunoSEQ multiplex PCR, and its TCRdb copy is limited to in-frame clones, with some not included. The sample includes more than 150,000 clones, around 10% of them seen just once. The sequencing sample was made of central memory CD4+ T cells from blood. These TCRs come from a man aged 18 to 30 in good health. The CDR3 runs from the conserved cysteine through the conserved F or W. The order of the fields is CDR3 length, D gene, J gene, V gene, clone size, CDR3 protein, CDR3 DNA. D genes are given only for firm matches. Not all rows give a size; the values are once, few, many and, for expanded clones, a class.

length: 16; D: TRBD1; J: TRBJ1-5; V: TRBV7-2; size: few; CDR3: CASSLTGGSTVQPQHF; DNA: TGTGCCAGCAGCTTGACAGGGGGGTCCACCGTTCAGCCCCAGCATTTT
length: 15; D: TRBD1; J: TRBJ2-5; V: TRBV7-9; size: many; CDR3: CASSPKDRLGETQYF; DNA: TGTGCCAGCAGCCCCAAGGACAGGCTTGGAGAGACCCAGTACTTC
length: 15; D: NA; J: TRBJ2-3; V: TRBV6-5; size: few; CDR3: CASSYQGYDADTQYF; DNA: TGTGCCAGCAGTTACCAGGGCTACGACGCAGATACGCAGTATTTT
length: 15; D: TRBD2; J: TRBJ2-7; V: TRBV5-1; size: few; CDR3: CASSPIAGGPGEQYF; DNA: TGCGCCAGCAGCCCCATAGCGGGAGGGCCGGGTGAGCAGTACTTC
length: 12; D: NA; J: TRBJ2-5; V: TRBV10-3; size: NA; CDR3: CASAAREETQYF; DNA: TGTGCCTCCGCTGCCAGGGAAGAGACCCAGTACTTC
length: 12; D: NA; J: TRBJ2-5; V: TRBV5-1; size: many; CDR3: CASSLRPETQYF; DNA: TGCGCCAGCAGCTTGCGGCCAGAGACCCAGTACTTC
length: 15; D: NA; J: TRBJ2-7; V: TRBV6-5; size: few; CDR3: CASSARATSSYEQYF; DNA: TGTGCCAGCAGTGCCCGGGCGACGAGCTCCTACGAGCAGTACTTC
length: 15; D: NA; J: TRBJ2-1; V: TRBV6-6; size: many; CDR3: CASRLDGSSYNEQFF; DNA: TGTGCCAGCAGGTTGGACGGAAGCTCCTACAATGAGCAGTTCTTC
length: 13; D: NA; J: TRBJ1-5; V: TRBV29-1; size: many; CDR3: CSVQQGSNQPQHF; DNA: TGCAGCGTACAACAGGGCTCCAATCAGCCCCAGCATTTT
length: 13; D: TRBD2; J: TRBJ2-5; V: TRBV9; size: many; CDR3: CASSPGGQETQYF; DNA: TGTGCCAGCAGCCCGGGGGGCCAAGAGACCCAGTACTTC
length: 13; D: NA; J: TRBJ1-6; V: TRBV10-3; size: NA; CDR3: CAIRDSLNSPLHF; DNA: TGTGCCATCCGCGACAGCCTTAATTCACCCCTCCACTTT
length: 14; D: NA; J: TRBJ1-1; V: TRBV4-3; size: NA; CDR3: CASRRGGVFTEAFF; DNA: TGCGCCAGCAGAAGGGGGGGTGTATTCACTGAAGCTTTCTTT
length: 15; D: TRBD1; J: TRBJ2-4; V: TRBV5-4; size: NA; CDR3: CASSLDQGAGNIQYF; DNA: TGTGCCAGCAGCTTGGATCAGGGGGCGGGAAACATTCAGTACTTC
length: 16; D: NA; J: TRBJ2-5; V: TRBV28; size: NA; CDR3: CASTPVFQGRSETQYF; DNA: TGTGCCAGCACCCCAGTGTTTCAGGGGCGGTCAGAGACCCAGTACTTC
length: 16; D: NA; J: TRBJ2-5; V: TRBV28; size: NA; CDR3: CASSSLPTGAVKTQYF; DNA: TGTGCCAGCAGTTCCCTACCAACAGGCGCAGTAAAGACCCAGTACTTC
length: 17; D: TRBD2; J: TRBJ2-3; V: TRBV14; size: few; CDR3: CASSQDLKRGFTDTQYF; DNA: TGTGCCAGCAGCCAAGATCTGAAGCGGGGCTTCACAGATACGCAGTATTTT
length: 14; D: NA; J: TRBJ2-7; V: TRBV5-4; size: NA; CDR3: CASSLAEGGYEQYF; DNA: TGTGCCAGCAGCTTGGCCGAAGGCGGGTACGAGCAGTACTTC
length: 13; D: NA; J: TRBJ1-2; V: TRBV7-3; size: NA; CDR3: CASSPSAGSGYTF; DNA: TGTGCCAGCAGCCCGAGCGCAGGGAGTGGCTACACCTTC
length: 14; D: NA; J: TRBJ2-1; V: TRBV28; size: few; CDR3: CASSSGSRGNEQFF; DNA: TGTGCCAGCAGTTCGGGTTCCCGGGGCAATGAGCAGTTCTTC
length: 14; D: NA; J: TRBJ1-1; V: TRBV6-5; size: NA; CDR3: CASTREGQNTEAFF; DNA: TGTGCCAGCACCAGAGAGGGCCAGAACACTGAAGCTTTCTTT
length: 15; D: NA; J: TRBJ1-5; V: TRBV7-8; size: NA; CDR3: CASSLVAGGNQPQHF; DNA: TGTGCCAGCAGCTTAGTCGCAGGGGGCAATCAGCCCCAGCATTTT
length: 13; D: TRBD2; J: TRBJ2-5; V: TRBV29-1; size: few; CDR3: CSAGLALRETQYF; DNA: TGCAGCGCAGGACTAGCTCTTCGGGAGACCCAGTACTTC
length: 12; D: NA; J: TRBJ1-5; V: TRBV28; size: NA; CDR3: CASSLLLQPQHF; DNA: TGTGCCAGCAGTTTGCTTCTTCAGCCCCAGCATTTT
length: 14; D: NA; J: TRBJ2-2; V: TRBV5-1; size: NA; CDR3: CASSLDGSTGELFF; DNA: TGCGCCAGCAGCTTGGACGGGAGCACCGGGGAGCTGTTTTTT
length: 11; D: NA; J: TRBJ1-1; V: TRBV30; size: NA; CDR3: CAFGSQKEAFF; DNA: TGTGCCTTTGGGTCGCAGAAGGAAGCTTTCTTT
length: 16; D: TRBD1; J: TRBJ1-5; V: TRBV7-9; size: few; CDR3: CASSPQGALGNQPQHF; DNA: TGTGCCAGCAGCCCCCAGGGGGCGTTAGGGAATCAGCCCCAGCATTTT
length: 13; D: TRBD1; J: TRBJ1-1; V: TRBV9; size: NA; CDR3: CASSTTGGAGAFF; DNA: TGTGCCAGCAGCACAACAGGGGGCGCAGGAGCTTTCTTT
length: 14; D: TRBD1; J: TRBJ1-5; V: TRBV27; size: NA; CDR3: CASRGQGRRQPQHF; DNA: TGTGCCAGCAGGGGACAGGGACGGCGTCAGCCCCAGCATTTT
length: 14; D: NA; J: TRBJ2-5; V: TRBV7-3; size: few; CDR3: CASSFTGRGETQYF; DNA: TGTGCCAGCAGCTTTACAGGGAGAGGGGAGACCCAGTACTTC
length: 14; D: NA; J: TRBJ2-3; V: TRBV7-3; size: few; CDR3: CASSSGDSTDTQYF; DNA: TGTGCCAGCAGCTCAGGCGATAGCACAGATACGCAGTATTTT
length: 15; D: TRBD1; J: TRBJ2-7; V: TRBV4-3; size: few; CDR3: CASSQDRTGGLEQYF; DNA: TGCGCCAGCAGCCAAGATAGAACAGGGGGCCTCGAGCAGTACTTC
length: 14; D: NA; J: TRBJ1-5; V: TRBV28; size: NA; CDR3: CASSGPLRNQPQHF; DNA: TGTGCCAGCAGTGGGCCTCTTCGCAATCAGCCCCAGCATTTT
length: 14; D: NA; J: TRBJ2-5; V: TRBV21-1; size: few; CDR3: CASSYSGTQETQYF; DNA: TGTGCCAGCAGCTACTCGGGGACCCAAGAGACCCAGTACTTC
length: 15; D: NA; J: TRBJ2-1; V: TRBV9; size: NA; CDR3: CASSVAGDIYNEQFF; DNA: TGTGCCAGCAGCGTAGCGGGGGACATCTACAATGAGCAGTTCTTC
length: 14; D: NA; J: TRBJ2-1; V: TRBV9; size: few; CDR3: CASSGGSRLNEQFF; DNA: TGTGCCAGCAGCGGTGGCTCCCGGCTCAATGAGCAGTTCTTC